These T cell receptor beta chains were read from a single sample in a study of blood T cell repertoires in COVID-19. Measured with immunoSEQ multiplex PCR; TCRdb has only the in-frame clones, and not every one. The table lists fewer than 350,000 clones, 86% of them singletons. The sample consisted of peripheral blood. Source of these receptors: a woman aged 30 to 39 with COVID-19, enrolled during active disease. Each CDR3 is given with its conserved first and last residue. Fields, in order: V gene, clone size, D gene, J gene, CDR3 protein, CDR3 DNA. A D gene is named only where the DNA matches it firmly. Expanded clones get a size class; other rows say once, few or many, or leave the size out.

TRBV21-1	-	-	TRBJ1-6	CASKGTNRGGNSPLHF	TGTGCCAGCAAGGGAACCAACAGGGGAGGCAATTCACCCCTCCACTTT
TRBV19	few	-	TRBJ2-2	CASSPLSHTGELFF	TGTGCCAGTAGTCCGTTATCCCACACCGGGGAGCTGTTTTTT
TRBV5-6	few	TRBD1	TRBJ1-3	CASSFRTGVNTIYF	TGTGCCAGCAGCTTTCGGACAGGAGTAAACACCATATATTTT
TRBV21-1	-	-	TRBJ2-3	CASFDRDGSSGATQYF	TGTGCCAGCTTCGACCGGGACGGGAGTAGCGGAGCTACGCAGTATTTT
TRBV5-1	-	-	TRBJ2-3	CASRSTPRGAGDTQYF	TGCGCCAGCAGATCCACCCCCCGGGGGGCGGGAGATACGCAGTATTTT
TRBV4-1	-	-	TRBJ2-4	CASSQVGSIQYF	TGCGCCAGCAGCCAAGTGGGGAGCATTCAGTACTTC
TRBV13	-	-	TRBJ2-1	CASRPLLGHNEQFF	TGTGCCAGCAGGCCTTTATTGGGCCACAATGAGCAGTTCTTC
TRBV5-8	-	TRBD2	TRBJ2-1	CASSLGRGGDYNEQFF	TGTGCCAGCAGCTTGGGACGGGGGGGCGATTACAATGAGCAGTTCTTC
TRBV6-5	few	-	TRBJ1-4	CASSPDEKLFF	TGTGCCAGCAGCCCGGATGAAAAACTGTTTTTT
TRBV4-1	-	-	TRBJ1-6	CASSQDRSSYNSPLHF	TGCGCCAGCAGCCAAGATCGGAGCTCCTATAATTCACCCCTCCACTTT
TRBV5-5	few	-	TRBJ2-4	CASSLYESLALDIQYF	TGTGCCAGCAGCTTGTACGAATCACTAGCCCTAGACATTCAGTACTTC
TRBV3-1/TRBV3-2	-	-	TRBJ1-3	CASSSRQKTFGNTIYF	TGTGCCAGCAGCTCTCGACAGAAAACTTTTGGAAACACCATATATTTT
TRBV5-1	-	-	TRBJ1-1	CASSLEARNTEAFF	TGCGCCAGCAGCTTGGAAGCCCGAAACACTGAAGCTTTCTTT
TRBV7-2	many	TRBD1	TRBJ1-2	CASDRGGTGGDGYTF	TGTGCCAGCGACCGAGGAGGGACAGGGGGTGATGGCTACACCTTC
TRBV11-2	-	-	TRBJ2-1	CASSSRSSVFGNEQFF	TGTGCCAGCAGCTCCCGGAGCAGTGTTTTTGGCAATGAGCAGTTCTTC
TRBV4-2	-	-	TRBJ1-2	CASSQDPPGGGGYTF	TGTGCCAGCAGCCAAGATCCACCGGGCGGGGGTGGCTACACCTTC
TRBV19	-	TRBD1	TRBJ1-1	CARQGQAGADTEAFF	TGTGCCAGGCAGGGACAGGCCGGAGCGGACACTGAAGCTTTCTTT
TRBV19	-	-	TRBJ2-2	CASSAGRPGELFF	TGTGCCAGTAGTGCGGGGCGTCCCGGGGAGCTGTTTTTT
TRBV27	-	-	TRBJ1-6	CASKTMNSPLHF	TGTGCCAGTAAAACTATGAATTCACCCCTCCACTTT
TRBV5-8	-	-	TRBJ1-3	CASSLRAPGNTIYF	TGTGCCAGCAGCCTGCGGGCACCTGGAAACACCATATATTTT
TRBV27	few	-	TRBJ2-3	CASSGIFPGSTDTQYF	TGTGCCAGCAGTGGAATTTTCCCAGGTAGCACAGATACGCAGTATTTT
TRBV7-2	-	TRBD2	TRBJ2-5	CASSSGLSSTQYF	TGTGCCAGCAGTTCGGGACTATCCTCGACCCAGTACTTC
TRBV10-3	once	TRBD1	TRBJ2-7	CAISESDREEYEQYF	TGTGCCATCAGTGAGTCGGACAGGGAGGAGTACGAGCAGTACTTC
TRBV11-3	-	TRBD2	TRBJ2-7	CASSSTSGAYEQYF	TGTGCCAGCAGCTCTACTAGCGGGGCCTACGAGCAGTACTTC
TRBV30	few	-	TRBJ1-3	CAWRYDSFSGNTIYF	TGTGCCTGGAGGTACGACAGTTTCTCTGGAAACACCATATATTTT
TRBV11-2	-	TRBD1	TRBJ1-5	CASSPGGSNQPQHF	TGTGCCAGCAGCCCAGGGGGTAGCAATCAGCCCCAGCATTTT
TRBV7-8	-	TRBD2	TRBJ2-2	CASSSPSGGGTGELFF	TGTGCCAGCAGCTCCCCTAGCGGGGGGGGTACCGGGGAGCTGTTTTTT
TRBV29-1	-	TRBD1	TRBJ2-5	CSVTDRGLTQYF	TGCAGCGTCACCGACAGGGGGCTGACCCAGTACTTC
TRBV29-1	-	TRBD2	TRBJ2-7	CSATPSGFSYEQYF	TGCAGCGCCACGCCTAGCGGGTTCTCCTACGAGCAGTACTTC
TRBV4-1	-	TRBD1	TRBJ1-5	CASSQVPGGGGNQPQHF	TGCGCCAGCAGCCAAGTCCCAGGGGGCGGTGGCAATCAGCCCCAGCATTTT
TRBV5-1	-	-	TRBJ1-2	CASSWVGETNYGYTF	TGCGCCAGCAGCTGGGTCGGGGAAACTAACTATGGCTACACCTTC
TRBV18	once	TRBD1	TRBJ2-1	CASSPGQAFNEQFF	TGTGCCAGCTCACCGGGACAGGCCTTCAATGAGCAGTTCTTC
TRBV18	-	TRBD1	TRBJ1-5	CASSRQGYHQPQHF	TGTGCCAGCTCAAGACAGGGGTACCATCAGCCCCAGCATTTT
TRBV28	-	TRBD1	TRBJ1-2	CASSLPGQAYGYTF	TGTGCCAGCAGTTTACCTGGACAGGCCTATGGCTACACCTTC
TRBV29-1	-	TRBD1	TRBJ1-2	CSVSDRVGGYTF	TGCAGCGTCTCTGACAGGGTTGGTGGCTACACCTTC
TRBV4-1	-	TRBD2	TRBJ2-7	CASSRGAGAFYEQYF	TGCGCCAGCAGCCGGGGAGCGGGGGCTTTCTACGAGCAGTACTTC
TRBV7-6	-	-	TRBJ2-1	CASSSIAETRNEQFF	TGTGCCAGCAGCTCAATAGCGGAGACTCGAAATGAGCAGTTCTTC